This T cell receptor beta chain was found in a study of blood T cell repertoires in COVID-19 (dated by TCRdb to between 2020 and 2021). Background for the entire study: Samples from collaborators originated in the United States, Italy and Spain and spanned both the acute and convalescent phases of COVID-19. The material from the prospective study consisted of cDNA or gDNA derived from T cells, B-cell-depleted T cells, or PBMCs. Subjects who had been exposed to COVID-19, were actively infected with it, or had recovered from it provided the deeply sampled blood TCRbeta repertoires that made up the dataset. A freely available public database, intended as a resource for researchers studying the immune response to SARS-CoV-2, is where the repertoires were released. Samples came from the ongoing ImmuneRACE study (first 160 participants) plus 1,254 subjects from 6 global collaborators. The sample metadata nearly always contained a de-identified subject ID, COVID-19 status, age in years and sex. Where available, HLA class I and class II types were obtained from metadata supplied by the sample provider rather than from assay-based typing. The full study reports these points: The quantity of clinical and demographic metadata differed by source and by participant and was supplied without curation.

Notes on this clone: Its specific antigen is unknown. No qualities accompany the bases; no much larger clone lies one base away.

TCRbeta CDR3 regions were amplified from genomic DNA by means of the immunoSEQ Assay, a bias-controlled multiplex PCR. The original pipeline was this. Within the assay, amplification of reference gene primers was used to estimate how many nucleated cells each sample contained. Sequence reads were collapsed and filtered to measure the absolute abundance of every unique TCRbeta CDR3 rearrangement. For each sample, productive Simpson clonality was calculated as the square root of Simpson's diversity index over productive rearrangements. TCRdb holds this immuneACCESS table with in-frame rearrangements only. Some clones are missing; in checked studies, unresolved V genes explain under half, and the rest has no known cause. V and J calls and clone size are given by that table; D and trimming were obtained from the DNA. The sample table records roughly 210,000 clones; roughly 90% of these occur just once. The top ten constitute 1.5% to 2% of the sample.

Unmatched junction bases come to 5, with V trimmed by 2 bases and J by 5 bases. CDR1 and CDR2, per the germline V gene, are SGDLS and YYNGEE. Including cysteine and phenylalanine, the CDR3 has 14 amino acids. CDR3 DNA only is kept here, 42 bases in frame from base 1. Each collaborating institution followed its own protocols to collect whole blood in K2EDTA tubes. For TCRbeta analysis, collaborators shipped samples in one of three forms: frozen whole blood, isolated PBMCs, or DNA extracted from either of those sample types. The rearranged chain carries TRBV9 and TRBJ2-7; TRBD1 agrees with 9 junctional bases. This clonotype was sampled from a man aged 70 or older with acute or convalescent COVID-19. The source material was peripheral blood. The DNA sequence follows: TGTGCCAGCAGCGTTACAGGGGGCAGCGACGAGCAGTACTTC. This gives the protein CASSVTGGSDEQYF.